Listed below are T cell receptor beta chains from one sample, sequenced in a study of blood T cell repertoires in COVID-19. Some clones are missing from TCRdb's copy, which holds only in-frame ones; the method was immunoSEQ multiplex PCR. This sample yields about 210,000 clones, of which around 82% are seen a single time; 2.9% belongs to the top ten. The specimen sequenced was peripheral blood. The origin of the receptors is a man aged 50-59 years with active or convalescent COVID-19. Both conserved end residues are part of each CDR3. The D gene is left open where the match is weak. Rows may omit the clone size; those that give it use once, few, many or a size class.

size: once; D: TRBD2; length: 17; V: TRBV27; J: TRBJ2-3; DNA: TGTGCCAGCAGTCCCCCCGTACTAGCGGGAGCGGTAGATACGCAGTATTTT; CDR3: CASSPPVLAGAVDTQYF
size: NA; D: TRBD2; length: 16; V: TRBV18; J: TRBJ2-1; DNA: TGTGCCAGCTTCCCGGGCCTAGCGGGAGGAGTAAATGAGCAGTTCTTC; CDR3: CASFPGLAGGVNEQFF
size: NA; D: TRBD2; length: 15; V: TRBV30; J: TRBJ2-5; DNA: TGTGCCTGGACCTTAGCGGGGGCGCACCAAGAGACCCAGTACTTC; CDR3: CAWTLAGAHQETQYF
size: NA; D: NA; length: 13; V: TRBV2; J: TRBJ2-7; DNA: TGTGCCAGCAGGGCGGGGCCCTCCTACGAGCAGTACTTC; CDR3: CASRAGPSYEQYF
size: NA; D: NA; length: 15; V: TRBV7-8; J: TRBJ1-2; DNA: TGTGCCAGCACTCCTTTCGGGTTTCCTAACTATGGCTACACCTTC; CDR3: CASTPFGFPNYGYTF
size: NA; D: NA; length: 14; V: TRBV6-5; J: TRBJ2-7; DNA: TGTGCCAGCAGTTACGCGGCTTCAACCTACGAGCAGTACTTC; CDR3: CASSYAASTYEQYF
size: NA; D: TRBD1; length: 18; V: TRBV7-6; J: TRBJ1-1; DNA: TGTGCCAGCAGCCAACCACCCGGGACAGGGGTGAGGCGCACTGAAGCTTTCTTT; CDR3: CASSQPPGTGVRRTEAFF
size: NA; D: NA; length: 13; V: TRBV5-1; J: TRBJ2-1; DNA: TGCGCCAGCAGCTTGGACCAGTACAATGAGCAGTTCTTC; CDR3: CASSLDQYNEQFF
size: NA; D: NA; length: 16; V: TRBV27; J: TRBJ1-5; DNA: TGTGCCAGCAGTTTATCGATGGAGAATAGCAATCAGCCCCAGCATTTT; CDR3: CASSLSMENSNQPQHF
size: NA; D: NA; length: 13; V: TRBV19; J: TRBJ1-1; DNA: TGTGCCAGTAGTATAGGTGCAGGGGACATAGCTTTCTTT; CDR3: CASSIGAGDIAFF
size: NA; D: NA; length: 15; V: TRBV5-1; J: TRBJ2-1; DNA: TGCGCCAGCAGCTTAACGGGGTCGGGTTACAATGAGCAGTTCTTC; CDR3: CASSLTGSGYNEQFF
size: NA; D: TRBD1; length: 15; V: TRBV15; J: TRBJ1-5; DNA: TGTGCCACCAGCAGTAAGACAGGGGGCAATCAGCCCCAGCATTTT; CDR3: CATSSKTGGNQPQHF
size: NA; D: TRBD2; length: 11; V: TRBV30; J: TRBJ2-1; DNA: TGTGCCTGGAGTGGGGAGGGAGCTCGGTTCTTC; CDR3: CAWSGEGARFF
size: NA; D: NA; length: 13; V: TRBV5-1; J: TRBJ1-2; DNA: TGCGCCAGCAGCTTCGCACAGGGCTTTGGCTACACCTTC; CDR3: CASSFAQGFGYTF
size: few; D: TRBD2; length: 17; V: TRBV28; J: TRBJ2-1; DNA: TGTGCCAGCCCCCCCTCTAGCGGGATCTCTGGGTACAATGAGCAGTTCTTC; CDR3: CASPPSSGISGYNEQFF
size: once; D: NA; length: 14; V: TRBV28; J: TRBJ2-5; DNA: TGTGCCAGCAGACTACAGGGAATGCAAGAGACCCAGTACTTC; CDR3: CASRLQGMQETQYF
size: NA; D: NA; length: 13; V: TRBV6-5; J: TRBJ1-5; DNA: TGTGCCAGCAGTAACAGGGAAGATCAGCCCCAGCATTTT; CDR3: CASSNREDQPQHF
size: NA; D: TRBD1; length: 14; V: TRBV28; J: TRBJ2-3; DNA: TGTGCCAGCAGTTTTTTACAGGGGAAGGATACGCAGTATTTT; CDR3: CASSFLQGKDTQYF
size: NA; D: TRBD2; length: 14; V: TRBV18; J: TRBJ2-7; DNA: TGTGCCAGCTCACCAAGGGCGGGAGATTACGAGCAGTACTTC; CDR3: CASSPRAGDYEQYF
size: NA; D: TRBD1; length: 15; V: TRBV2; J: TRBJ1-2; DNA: TGTGCCAGCAGTGAACGGGACAGGGCCCCAAATGGCTACACCTTC; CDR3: CASSERDRAPNGYTF
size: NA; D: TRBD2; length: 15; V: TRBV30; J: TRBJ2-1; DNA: TGTGCCTGGAGTGTTGGGTTAGCGGGGGTCAATGAGCAGTTCTTC; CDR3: CAWSVGLAGVNEQFF
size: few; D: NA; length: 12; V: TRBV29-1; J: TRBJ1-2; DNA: TGCAGCGTTGAATTGCAGGGGTATGGCTACACCTTC; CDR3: CSVELQGYGYTF
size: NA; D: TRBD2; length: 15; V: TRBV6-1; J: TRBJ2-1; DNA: TGTGCCAGCAGTGAAATGGCGGGAGCTTCGGATGAGCAGTTCTTC; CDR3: CASSEMAGASDEQFF
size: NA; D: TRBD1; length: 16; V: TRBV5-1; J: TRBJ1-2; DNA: TGCGCCAGCAGCTTGGTACCTGCAGGGGGAAAAGATGGCTACACCTTC; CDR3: CASSLVPAGGKDGYTF
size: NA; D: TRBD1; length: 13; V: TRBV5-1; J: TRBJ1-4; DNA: TGCGCCAGCAGCAGGCAGGGGGAAGAAAAACTGTTTTTT; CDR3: CASSRQGEEKLFF
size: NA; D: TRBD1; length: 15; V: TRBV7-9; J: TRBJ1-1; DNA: TGTGCCAGCAGCTTAGGGACAGGGGGCTTGACTGAAGCTTTCTTT; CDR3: CASSLGTGGLTEAFF
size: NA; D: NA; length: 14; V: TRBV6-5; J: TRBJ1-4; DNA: TGTGCCAGCACGCGGAACAGGGATTCGGAAAAACTGTTTTTT; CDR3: CASTRNRDSEKLFF
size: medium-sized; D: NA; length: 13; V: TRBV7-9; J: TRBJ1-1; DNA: TGTGCCAGCAGGGGGGGGATAAGCACTGAAGCTTTCTTT; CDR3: CASRGGISTEAFF
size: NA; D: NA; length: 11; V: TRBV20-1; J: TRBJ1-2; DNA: TGCAGTGCTAGAGCAGGGGATGGCTACACCTTC; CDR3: CSARAGDGYTF
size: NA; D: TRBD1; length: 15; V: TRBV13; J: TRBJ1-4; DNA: TGTGCCAGCAGCCCAGGACAGGGAGAGATTGAAAAACTGTTTTTT; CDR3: CASSPGQGEIEKLFF
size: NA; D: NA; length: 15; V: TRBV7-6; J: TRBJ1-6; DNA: TGTGCCAGCAGCTTACTCCAGGGAGGAAATTCACCCCTCCACTTT; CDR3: CASSLLQGGNSPLHF
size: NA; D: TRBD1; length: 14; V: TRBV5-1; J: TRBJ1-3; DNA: TGCGCCAGCAGTCGGACAGGGGGCAAGGACACCATATATTTT; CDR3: CASSRTGGKDTIYF
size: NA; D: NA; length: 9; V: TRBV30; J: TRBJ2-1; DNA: TGTGCCTGTAACAATGAGCAGTTCTTC; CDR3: CACNNEQFF
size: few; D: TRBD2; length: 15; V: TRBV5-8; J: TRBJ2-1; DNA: TGTGCCAGCAGTTTGACTAGCCGAGGGAGTAATGAGCAGTTCTTC; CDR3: CASSLTSRGSNEQFF
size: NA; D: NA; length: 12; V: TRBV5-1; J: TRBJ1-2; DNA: TGCGCCAGCAGTTCGGGGGTCTATGGCTACACCTTC; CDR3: CASSSGVYGYTF
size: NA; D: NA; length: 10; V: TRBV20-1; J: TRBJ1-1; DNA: TGCAGAGCGGGGGCAGTTGAAGCTTTCTTT; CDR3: CRAGAVEAFF
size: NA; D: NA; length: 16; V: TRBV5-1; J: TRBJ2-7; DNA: TGCGCCAGCAGCTTGGGTGAGGGTTGGACAGTCTACGAGCAGTACTTC; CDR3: CASSLGEGWTVYEQYF
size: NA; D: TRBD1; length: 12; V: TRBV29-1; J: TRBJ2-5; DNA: TGCAGCACTTCAGGGGGCCGGGAGACCCAGTACTTC; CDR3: CSTSGGRETQYF
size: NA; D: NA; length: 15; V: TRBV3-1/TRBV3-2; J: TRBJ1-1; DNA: TGTGCCAGCAGCCAAGATGTTCCCAGGGGCACTGAAGCTTTCTTT; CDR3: CASSQDVPRGTEAFF
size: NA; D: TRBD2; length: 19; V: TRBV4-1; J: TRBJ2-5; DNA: TGCGCCAGCAGCCAAGGTTGGGCTAGCGGGGAGCCTGCCCGAGAGACCCAGTACTTC; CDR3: CASSQGWASGEPARETQYF
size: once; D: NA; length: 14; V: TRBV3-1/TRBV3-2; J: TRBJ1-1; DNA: TGTGCCAGCAGCCCTCCCAGGGCGCGGACTGAAGCTTTCTTT; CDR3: CASSPPRARTEAFF
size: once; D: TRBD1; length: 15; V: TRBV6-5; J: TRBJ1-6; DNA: TGTGCCAGCAGTTTTACCGGGACAGGGAATTCACCCCTCCACTTT; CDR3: CASSFTGTGNSPLHF
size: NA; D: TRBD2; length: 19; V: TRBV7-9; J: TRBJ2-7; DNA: TGTGCCAGCAGCTTAGAAACCGGACTAGCGGGGGGATCAACCTACGAGCAGTACTTC; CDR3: CASSLETGLAGGSTYEQYF